This T cell receptor (beta chain) was retrieved from a study of chemoradiotherapy in HPV16-positive cancers. Turning to the study itself: Functional T-cell assays on a couple of HPV16-positive patients' cells defined candidate HPV-specific clones and common TCR motifs.

Samples were taken several times over chemoradiotherapy. Here immunoSEQ multiplex PCR was the method, and the copy in TCRdb shows in-frame clones only, minus some. Among 25,000 to 35,000 clones listed, over 65% were seen once. The clonotype originates from a human donor with HPV-associated anogenital cancer. Here the sequenced sample was blood, taken from a patient who underwent chemoradiotherapy.

Here the CDR3 DNA reads TGTGCCAGCTCACCAGAGTCTACATCCCCCTACGAGCAGTACGTC. Translated, it gives CASSPESTSPYEQYV. The chain uses TRBV18 and TRBJ2-7; D remains unclear. The CDR3 sequence is 15 residues long. Germline values: CDR1 KGHSH, CDR2 LQKENI. Trimming took off 2 bases at V and 2 bases at J, with 13 bases between the two ends.